This TCR beta chain emerged from a study of vaccination and CD4 T cells after COVID-19. The germline gives CDR1 WNHNN, CDR2 SYGVQD (reference sequence). The CDR3 is 13 residues long. The V and J ends lost 2 bases and 4 bases respectively, with 8 bases between them. This clonotype was recorded once. Its antigen remains unidentified. The Oncomine TCR Beta short-read assay was applied to DNA of cultured CD4+ T cells. TCRdb re-called the PCR reads with MiXCR, one entry per CDR3 protein. The sample has about 10,000 distinct CDR3 sequences, 55% to 60% seen once. Treatment here: approximately 10-day PBMC culture with coronavirus spike peptide pools or control peptides (ViraFEST assay). US Alpha, Beta and Delta variants postdated the positive PCR dates, which ran from March to December 2020.

Source material: CD4+ T cells from blood, cultured in vitro. The receptor's source is a human donor who had recovered from COVID-19. V gene TRBV10-1 combines with J gene TRBJ1-2; D uncertain. The CDR3 nucleotides read TGCGCCAGCAGTGAGGATGCCCTCTATGGCTACACCTTC. Protein product: CASSEDALYGYTF.